Included here is one TCR beta chain sequence, with context. The target of this receptor is not known. Per-base qualities were not stored, and no clone one base away is much larger. To estimate absolute template abundance from read counts, synthetic TCR analog templates were spiked into each PCR. Using the immunoSEQ assay, TCRbeta CDR3 regions were amplified from genomic DNA with bias-controlled V and J gene primers. Sequencing of rearranged TCRbeta segments was performed at approximately 20X coverage. In the paper's pipeline: Clustering was used to correct sequencing errors, and CDR3s were annotated against IMGT to assign V, D and J genes. Downstream analyses used only productive TCRbeta rearrangements and left out out-of-frame or stop-codon sequences. Clonality was computed as one minus Shannon entropy normalized by the log of the number of unique productive sequences. Fisher's exact test with Benjamini-Hochberg correction, at a threshold of adjusted p below 0.01, was used to find clones that differed between time points or between blood and tumor. TCRdb stores this immuneACCESS table with in-frame sequences only. Part of the clones is absent; in the studies checked, under half of the shortfall reflects unresolved V genes, and no reason is known for the rest. V and J calls and clone size are as listed in that table; D and trimming were resolved from the DNA. Counted in this sample were about 90,000 clones; roughly 80% of them appeared once. The ten largest account for around 8.1% of the sample.

This sample is part of a study of PD-L1 blockade in urothelial cancer (dated 2017 in TCRdb). Context from the whole study: Therapy was started in 2014 for all patients, and atezolizumab 1,200 mg was administered intravenously every 3 weeks. Patients had an ECOG performance status of 0 or 1 and had received between 0 and 3 prior chemotherapy regimens. Progression-free survival longer than 6 months counted as durable clinical benefit, and TCR features were additionally tested against both progression-free and overall survival. Pretreatment tumor samples, along with matched peripheral blood collected serially before and after atezolizumab treatment, underwent TCR sequencing. An exploratory multi-omic analysis was conducted of the somatic, immune and clinical correlates of response to PD-L1 blockade with atezolizumab in urothelial cancer. Blood samples gave a median of around 140,000 T cells and roughly 83,000 unique TCRs, with a median clonality of 0.080. Blood samples were analyzed at 3 weeks after treatment start (second dose) and at 6 weeks after treatment start. In the same patients who had TCR sequencing, pretreatment tumors also underwent whole exome sequencing and RNA sequencing. Over 28 patients had pretreatment blood TCR-seq, some 25 had at least one posttreatment blood collection, and some 25 had tumor TCR-seq. About 10 patients achieved durable clinical benefit and approximately 20 did not. About 90% of the roughly 29 patients were identified as males with urothelial cancer of bladder origin, and a prior smoking history was reported by 18 of 29 patients.

The investigation overall reported the following: Among patients with durable benefit, tumor-associated TCR clones showed greater expansion in peripheral blood 3 weeks after treatment started (n of about 20, p = 0.022). Because of the small sample size (n ≈ 31) and the many exploratory analyses performed, the results are intended to be regarded as hypothesis-generating. Improved progression-free and overall survival was associated with having pretreatment peripheral blood TCR clonality below the median.

Including the terminal cysteine and phenylalanine, the CDR3 comprises 15 residues. The only DNA kept is the CDR3, 45 bases in frame from the first base. In the germline V gene (reference sequence), CDR1 corresponds to LNHDA and CDR2 to SQIVND. The junction carries 14 bases between V and J, which are trimmed by 4 bases and 2 bases respectively. The label giving this sample's time point can be read as: peripheral blood 6 weeks after treatment start. A cohort of 25 to 30 patients with locally advanced or metastatic urothelial carcinoma, treated at Memorial Sloan Kettering on a trial protocol, was included. Peripheral blood mononuclear cells were collected pretreatment and during treatment, at between 1 and 8 total time points per patient. The Qiagen DNeasy Blood extraction kit was used to purify genomic DNA from total PBMCs and tumor samples. PBMCs were collected pretreatment and during treatment, and were isolated and stored as previously described.

This specimen was PBMCs, taken around atezolizumab (anti-PD-L1) treatment. The TCR was taken from a man between 65 and 80 years old with urothelial cancer. Recombination connected TRBV19 to TRBJ1-1, with no D gene named confidently. The CDR3 protein is CASSSTRYFNTEAFF. The bases are TGTGCCAGTAGTAGTACCAGGTATTTTAACACTGAAGCTTTCTTT.